The TCR beta chain described here comes from a study of blood T cell repertoires in COVID-19. Overall study: The United States, Italy and Spain were the sources of the acute and convalescent COVID-19 samples. Sources were T cells, B-cell-depleted T cells, or PBMCs; the material itself was cDNA or gDNA.

The J segment lost 8 bases and the V segment lost 4 bases, leaving 3 bases of the junction unmatched. Germline V lookup: CDR1 MNHEY, CDR2 SVGEGT. The CDR3 sequence is 12 residues long. Original handling: Scientists estimated how many nucleated cells there were by amplifying reference gene primers. TCRdb keeps only in-frame clones here, not all; method: immunoSEQ multiplex PCR. That table is the source of V, J and clone size, and D and trimming were worked out from the DNA. This table has 60,000 to 65,000 clones, around 85% appearing once. The count of this clone is one. This TCR was sampled from a woman aged 80 or older with active or convalescent COVID-19. This rearrangement joins TRBV6-2 or TRBV6-3 to TRBJ2-3; 7 bases are shared with TRBD2. The material sequenced was peripheral blood. This chain's CDR3 is CASSSIAGTQYF. For the CDR3, the DNA is TGTGCCAGCAGTTCCATAGCGGGTACGCAGTATTTT.